Presented here are 5 T cell receptor beta chains from one specimen sequenced in a study of glioma-infiltrating T cells after dendritic cell vaccination. The data were produced by immunoSEQ multiplex PCR, yet TCRdb's version contains in-frame clones alone and is incomplete. The sample yields tens of thousands of clones, roughly 82% seen once. The sample was blood, taken before dendritic cell vaccination. These receptors were taken from a human donor with glioblastoma.

The chain links TRBV7-8 to TRBJ1-5, with TRBD1 matching 8 bases. J lost 5 bases, V lost 3 bases, and 15 bases had no gene match. Germline loops: CDR1 SGHVS, CDR2 FQNEAQ. The CDR3 extends over 18 amino acids. CDR3 sequence: CASSFTSGGEVGHQPQHF. The CDR3 nucleotides read TGTGCCAGCAGCTTTACTTCAGGGGGCGAAGTTGGTCATCAGCCCCAGCATTTT.

J is TRBJ1-4 and V is TRBV7-9, with D possibly being TRBD1 (5 bases). The germline V and J ends were trimmed by 5 bases and 8 bases, with 9 bases remaining between them. This CDR3 region has 12 residues. The V gene's germline CDR1 is SEHNR and CDR2 FQNEAQ (reference sequence). CDR3 sequence: CASSLGGEKLFF. The CDR3 region has the DNA TGTGCCAGCAGCCTCGGGGGGGAAAAACTGTTTTTT.

This chain connects TRBV18 to TRBJ1-2; 7 bases align to TRBD1. Germline V CDR1 and CDR2: KGHSH, LQKENI. The CDR3 sequence is 13 residues long. Germline trimming cut 0 bases from V and 11 bases from J; bases unmatched to any gene: 6. CDR3 loop: CASSPPHRGVYTF. The CDR3 nucleotides read TGTGCCAGCTCACCACCTCACAGGGGAGTTTACACCTTC.

The chain couples TRBV14 to TRBJ1-1, with D maybe TRBD1 (5 bases). V was pared by 2 bases and J by 11 bases, with 18 bases between. Germline CDR1 reads SGHDN; CDR2 reads FVKESK. The CDR3 runs 14 residues. CDR3 amino acids: CASSQRLGDRGAFF. The DNA of the CDR3 is TGTGCCAGCAGCCAACGACTGGGGGACCGGGGGGCTTTCTTT.

This clone occurred many times. The V gene is TRBV6-1, the J gene TRBJ1-6; the match to TRBD1 covers 7 bases. Germline CDR1 is MNHNS and CDR2 is SASEGT. J gave up 6 bases and V 0 bases, and 8 bases lay outside the gene matches. The CDR3 contains 17 residues. CDR3 loop: CASSEAHRTGANSPLHF. The DNA for the CDR3 is TGTGCCAGCAGTGAAGCGCACCGGACAGGAGCTAATTCACCCCTCCACTTT.